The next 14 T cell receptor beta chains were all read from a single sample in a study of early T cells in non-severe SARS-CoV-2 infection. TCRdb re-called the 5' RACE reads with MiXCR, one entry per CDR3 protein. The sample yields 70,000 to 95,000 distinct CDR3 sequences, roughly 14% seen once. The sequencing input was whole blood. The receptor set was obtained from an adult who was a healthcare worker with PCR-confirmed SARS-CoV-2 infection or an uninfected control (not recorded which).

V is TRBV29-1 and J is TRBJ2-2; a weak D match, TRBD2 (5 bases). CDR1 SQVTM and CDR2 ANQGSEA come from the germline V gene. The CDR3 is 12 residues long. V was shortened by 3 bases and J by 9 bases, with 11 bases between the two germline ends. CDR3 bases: TGCAGCGTTGAGGGGAGCCGCCGGGAGCTGTTTTTT. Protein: CSVEGSRRELFF.

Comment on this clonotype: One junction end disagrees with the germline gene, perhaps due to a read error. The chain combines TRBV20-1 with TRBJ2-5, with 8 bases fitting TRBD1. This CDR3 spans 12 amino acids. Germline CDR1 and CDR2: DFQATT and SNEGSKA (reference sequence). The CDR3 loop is CSARNLTGTGLF. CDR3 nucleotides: TGCAGTGCTAGAAACCTAACCGGGACAGGCTTATTC.

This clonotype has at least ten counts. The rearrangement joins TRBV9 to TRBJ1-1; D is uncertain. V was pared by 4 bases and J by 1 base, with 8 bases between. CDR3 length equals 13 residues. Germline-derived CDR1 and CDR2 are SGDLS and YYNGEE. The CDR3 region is CASSPRTNTEAFF. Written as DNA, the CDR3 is TGTGCCAGCAGCCCCAGGACGAACACTGAAGCTTTCTTT. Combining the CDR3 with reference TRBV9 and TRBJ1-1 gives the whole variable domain DSGVTQTPKHLITATGQRVTLRCSPRSGDLSVYWYQQSLDQGLQFLIQYYNGEERAKGNILERFSAQQFPDLHSELNLSSLELGDSALYFCASSPRTNTEAFFGQGTRLTVV.

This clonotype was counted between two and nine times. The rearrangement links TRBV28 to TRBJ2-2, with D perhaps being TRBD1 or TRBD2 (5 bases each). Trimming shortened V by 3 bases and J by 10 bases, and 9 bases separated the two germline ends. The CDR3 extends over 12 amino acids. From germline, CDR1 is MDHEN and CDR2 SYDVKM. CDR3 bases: TGTGCCAGCAGTTTTCAGGGAGCGGAGCTGTTTTTT. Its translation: CASSFQGAELFF.

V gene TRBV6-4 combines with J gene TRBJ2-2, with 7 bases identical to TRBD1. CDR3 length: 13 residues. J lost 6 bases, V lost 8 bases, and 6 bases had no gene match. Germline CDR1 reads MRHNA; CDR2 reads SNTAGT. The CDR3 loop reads CASRQGRAGELFF. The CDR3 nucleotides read TGTGCCAGCCGACAGGGAAGGGCCGGGGAGCTGTTTTTT.

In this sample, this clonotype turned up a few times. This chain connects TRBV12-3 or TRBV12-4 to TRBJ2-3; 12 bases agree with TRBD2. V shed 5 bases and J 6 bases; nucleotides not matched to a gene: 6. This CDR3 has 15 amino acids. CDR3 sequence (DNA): TGTGCCAGCAGTAGACTAGCGGGGGTCGGGGATACGCAGTATTTT. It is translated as CASSRLAGVGDTQYF.

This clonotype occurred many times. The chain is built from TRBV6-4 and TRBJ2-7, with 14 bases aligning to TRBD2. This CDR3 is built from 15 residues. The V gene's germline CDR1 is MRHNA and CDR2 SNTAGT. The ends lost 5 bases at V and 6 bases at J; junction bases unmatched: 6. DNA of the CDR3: TGTGCCAGCAGTAGGACTAGCGGGGGGATCTGCGAGCAGTACGTC. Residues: CASSRTSGGICEQYV.

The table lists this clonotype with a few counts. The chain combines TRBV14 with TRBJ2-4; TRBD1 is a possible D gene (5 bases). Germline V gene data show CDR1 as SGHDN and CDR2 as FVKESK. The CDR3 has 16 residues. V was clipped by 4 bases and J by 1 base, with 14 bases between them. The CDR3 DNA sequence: TGTGCCAGCAGCCCGAGGTCAGGGTGGGCCAAAAACATTCAGTACTTC. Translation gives CASSPRSGWAKNIQYF.

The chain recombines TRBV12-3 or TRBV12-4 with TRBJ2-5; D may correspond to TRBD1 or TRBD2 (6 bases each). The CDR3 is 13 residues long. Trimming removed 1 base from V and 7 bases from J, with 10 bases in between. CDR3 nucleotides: TGTGCCAGCAGTTTAGTCGGGGGCTTGACCCAGTACTTC. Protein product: CASSLVGGLTQYF.

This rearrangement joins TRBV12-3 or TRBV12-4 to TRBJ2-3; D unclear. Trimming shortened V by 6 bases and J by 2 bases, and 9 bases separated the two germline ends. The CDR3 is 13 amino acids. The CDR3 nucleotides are TGTGCCAGCAGCTCTTCCAACACAGATACGCAGTATTTT. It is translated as CASSSSNTDTQYF.

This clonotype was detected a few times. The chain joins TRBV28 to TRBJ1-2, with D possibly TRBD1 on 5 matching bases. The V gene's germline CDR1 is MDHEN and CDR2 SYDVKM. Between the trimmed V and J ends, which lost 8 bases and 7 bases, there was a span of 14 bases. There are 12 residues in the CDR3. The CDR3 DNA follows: TGTGCCAGCGTTGAGGGACTAAGTGGCTACACCTTC. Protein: CASVEGLSGYTF.

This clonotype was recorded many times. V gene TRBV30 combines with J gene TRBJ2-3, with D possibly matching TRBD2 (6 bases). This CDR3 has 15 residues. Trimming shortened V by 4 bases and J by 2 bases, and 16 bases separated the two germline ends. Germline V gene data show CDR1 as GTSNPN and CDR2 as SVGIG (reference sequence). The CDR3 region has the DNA TGTGCCTGGAAACTCCGCGGGGTGGTCACAGATACGCAGTATTTT. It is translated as CAWKLRGVVTDTQYF. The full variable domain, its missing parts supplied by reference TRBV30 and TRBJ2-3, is SQTIHQWPATLVQPVGSPLSLECTVEGTSNPNLYWYRQAAGRGLQLLFYSVGIGQISSEVPQNLSASRPQDRQFILSSKKLLLSDSGFYLCAWKLRGVVTDTQYFGPGTRLTVL.

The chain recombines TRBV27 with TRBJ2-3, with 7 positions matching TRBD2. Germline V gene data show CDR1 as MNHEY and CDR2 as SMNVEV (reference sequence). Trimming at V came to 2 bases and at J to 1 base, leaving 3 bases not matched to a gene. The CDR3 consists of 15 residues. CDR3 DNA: TGTGCCAGCAGTTTAATTCGGGAGGGCACAGATACGCAGTATTTT. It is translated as CASSLIREGTDTQYF.

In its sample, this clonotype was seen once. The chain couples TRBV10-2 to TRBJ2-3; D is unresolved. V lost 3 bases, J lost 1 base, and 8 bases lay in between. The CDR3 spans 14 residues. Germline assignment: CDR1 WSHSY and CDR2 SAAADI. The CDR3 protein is CASSDLRGTDTQYF. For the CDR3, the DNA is TGCGCCAGCAGTGATCTTAGGGGCACAGATACGCAGTATTTT.